The subject of this entry is one T cell receptor (beta chain). The antigen it recognizes is unknown. The sample holds no much larger clone one base away, and base qualities are not on file. These data come from a study of early T cells in non-severe SARS-CoV-2 infection (dated by TCRdb to 2020 to 2023). At the level of the whole study: Because TCR sequencing relied on bulk RNA taken from unsorted whole blood, pairing of alpha and beta chains was not possible. General study outcomes and caveats: Matching against VDJdb was skewed toward anti-spike CD8 responses, likely underestimated virus-specific expansions, and missed private and CD4 specificities.

Based on the germline V gene, the CDR1 and CDR2 sequences are MNHNS and SASEGT. V loses 6 bases at its end and J loses 4 bases; junction bases beyond the gene matches: 3. CDR3 length: 15 amino acids, cysteine to phenylalanine. The CDR3 DNA has 45 bases and is translated from base 1. Receptor libraries were prepared by 5' RACE. The sequencer was a NextSeq 500. Unique molecular identifiers were attached to individual cDNA molecules in the TCR library protocol so that sequencing error and PCR bias could be corrected. Both TCR alpha and beta chains were sequenced, and tight co-correlation was observed between alpha and beta sequence abundances in each sample. On the authors' methods: Decombinator V4 was used to annotate TCR sequences for V gene, J gene and CDR3. Expanded TCRs were defined as changing significantly between any two time points under a Poisson model with p below 0.0001. TCR abundances were normalised to the total number of TCRs sequenced in each sample and reported as counts per million. MAIT TCRs were defined by TRAV1-2 paired with TRAJ12, TRAJ20 or TRAJ33, and iNKT TCRs by TRAV10 paired with TRAJ18. A search of VDJdb, accessed on 1 November 2021, was run for TCRs annotated to CMV, EBV and SARS-CoV-2, with TCRs annotated for multiple antigens excluded. TCRdb ran its own pipeline on the public reads, namely fastp trimming at Q25 and MiXCR clone calling, and kept in-frame beta chains. Each record represents a unique CDR3 protein, reported with the most common genes and DNA among its rows. TCRdb, not the authors, supplied the V and J calls. In this sample the table shows some 22,000 distinct CDR3 sequences, approximately 5% of which occur a single time. The ten largest clones take up around 4.5% of the sample.

A case-control design nested within a healthcare worker cohort in London, UK, was used, with weekly nasopharyngeal swab PCR tests and blood sampling performed. Healthcare workers were enrolled in the week of the UK lockdown, from 23 to 31 March 2020, and were followed every week for up to 16 weeks. The clonotype was recovered from an adult who was a healthcare worker with PCR-confirmed SARS-CoV-2 infection or an uninfected control (not recorded which). This receptor chain uses TRBV6-1 and TRBJ2-2; TRBD2 fits 12 bases in the junction. Sequenced: whole blood. The CDR3 sequence is CASSPGLAGTGELFF. The DNA is TGTGCCAGCAGCCCGGGACTAGCGGGCACCGGGGAGCTGTTTTTT.